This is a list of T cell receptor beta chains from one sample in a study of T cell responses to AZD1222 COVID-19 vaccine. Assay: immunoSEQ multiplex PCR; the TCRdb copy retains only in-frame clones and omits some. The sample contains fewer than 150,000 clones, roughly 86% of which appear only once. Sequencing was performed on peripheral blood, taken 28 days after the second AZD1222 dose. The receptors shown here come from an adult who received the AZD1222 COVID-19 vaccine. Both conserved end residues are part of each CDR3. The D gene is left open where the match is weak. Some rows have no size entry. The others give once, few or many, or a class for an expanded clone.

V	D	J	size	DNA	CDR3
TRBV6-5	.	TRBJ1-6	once	TGTGCCAGCAGTTACTCTCTGGGACGTAGGAATTCACCCCTCCACTTT	CASSYSLGRRNSPLHF
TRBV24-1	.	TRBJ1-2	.	TGTGCCACCAGCGGCCCAACAGGGTTCGGCGGCTACACCTTC	CATSGPTGFGGYTF
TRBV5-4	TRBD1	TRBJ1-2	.	TGTGCCAGCAGCCTCTGGGGGCAGGGGGCGCGGTATGGCTACACCTTC	CASSLWGQGARYGYTF
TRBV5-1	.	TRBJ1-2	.	TGCGCCAGCAGCCCGGGGACGGAGAACTATGGCTACACCTTC	CASSPGTENYGYTF
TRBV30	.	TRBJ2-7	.	TGTGCCTGGGACCCCGGGACGGGAACCTACGAGCAGTACTTC	CAWDPGTGTYEQYF
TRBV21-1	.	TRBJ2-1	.	TGTGCCAGCAGCAAAGATTGGCAGGGGGCAAATGAGCAGTTCTTC	CASSKDWQGANEQFF
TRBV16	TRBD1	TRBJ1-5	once	TGTGCCAGCAGCCAGTCGGGACAGAGCAATCAGCCCCAGCATTTT	CASSQSGQSNQPQHF
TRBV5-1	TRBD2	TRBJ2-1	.	TGCGCCAGCAGTCGGCGCGGGGGAAACAATGAGCAGTTCTTC	CASSRRGGNNEQFF
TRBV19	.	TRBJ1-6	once	TGTGCCAGTAGCCCCGCGGGGTCCCGTAATTCACCCCTCCACTTT	CASSPAGSRNSPLHF
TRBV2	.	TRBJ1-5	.	TGTGCCAGCAGTATCAGCAATCAGCCCCAGCATTTT	CASSISNQPQHF
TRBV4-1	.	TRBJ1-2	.	TGCGCCAGCAGCCAAGACCCGATTGGATACTATGGCTACACCTTC	CASSQDPIGYYGYTF
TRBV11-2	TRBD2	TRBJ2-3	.	TGTGCCAGCAGACTAGCGGGAGCCGGAGATACGCAGTATTTT	CASRLAGAGDTQYF
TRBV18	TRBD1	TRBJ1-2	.	TGTGCCAGCTCACTAGGGACAGAAAACTATGGCTACACCTTC	CASSLGTENYGYTF
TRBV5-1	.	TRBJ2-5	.	TGCGCCAGCAGCCCGGGTTATCGGGAGACCCAGTACTTC	CASSPGYRETQYF
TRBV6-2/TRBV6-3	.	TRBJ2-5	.	TGTGCCAGCAACCCCTATAACGAGGGGACGGAGACCCAGTACTTC	CASNPYNEGTETQYF
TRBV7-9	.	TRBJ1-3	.	TGTGCCAGCAGCGGGGGGGCCTCGGCGGCGTCTGGAAACACCATATATTTT	CASSGGASAASGNTIYF
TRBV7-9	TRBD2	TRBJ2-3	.	TGTGCCAGCAGCGTTACTAGCGGCAGATGGGATACGCAGTATTTT	CASSVTSGRWDTQYF
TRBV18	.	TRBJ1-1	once	TGTGCCAGCTCACCATTGAACACTAACACTGAAGCTTTCTTT	CASSPLNTNTEAFF
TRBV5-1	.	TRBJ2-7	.	TGCGCCAGCAGCTTGGCCGGCGAAAGCTCCTACGAGCAGTACTTC	CASSLAGESSYEQYF
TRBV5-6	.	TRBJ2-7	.	TGTGCCAGCTCCCATTCCTACGAGCAGTACTTC	CASSHSYEQYF
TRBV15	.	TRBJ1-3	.	TGTGCCACCAGCAGAGACCGGGGACTTTTCTCTGGAAACACCATATATTTT	CATSRDRGLFSGNTIYF
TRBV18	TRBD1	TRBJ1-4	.	TGTGCCAGCTCACCGGCGGACAGGGGGAATGAAAAACTGTTTTTT	CASSPADRGNEKLFF